The present T cell receptor beta chain was sequenced within a study of T cell responses to AZD1222 COVID-19 vaccine. Broader study findings: Unmutated variant regions are reportedly targeted by nearly half of spike-specific TCRs.

As concerns this clone: Antigen: not known.

The length of the CDR3 is 20 residues. Trimming removed 7 bases from V and 1 base from J, with 29 bases in between. CDR1 and CDR2 (germline): SGHVS, FQNEAQ. The method was immunoSEQ multiplex PCR; TCRdb's version includes in-frame clones alone and lacks a portion of them. The repertoire includes some 180,000 clones, 88% of them detected once, and 0.49% sits in the top ten. The receptor was isolated from an adult in good health. The sample in question was peripheral blood, obtained on day 0 of AZD1222 vaccination. V and J are TRBV7-8 and TRBJ1-5; D remains ambiguous. In nucleotides, the CDR3 is TGTGCCAGCACCCTAAGACCCCACCGGGATCCTAGGATGAGCAATCAGCCCCAGCATTTT. Translating gives CASTLRPHRDPRMSNQPQHF.